In this sample, the clone carrying this TCR beta chain turned up a few times. Its specificity is not known. Any gene name here is a mouse gene name. The read stops 1 residue short of the end of the CDR3; the missing end is completed from the germline J gene. This entry is derived from a study of tissue T cells after allogeneic stem cell transplantation. In germline, CDR1 is KGHPV, CDR2 FQNQEV (reference sequence). V gave up 2 bases and J gave up 4 bases; unmatched junction bases: 2. CDR3 length equals 14 residues. Study-level results: Anatomically similar tissues had similar TCR repertoires within each patient. This small cohort was clinically heterogeneous, and sampling depth was a limitation. Blood and spleen captured only part of the tissue TCR repertoire.

Clones were sequenced by immunoSEQ multiplex PCR, and TCRdb holds only the in-frame ones, with some missing. The sample yields approximately 5,200 clones, approximately 33% seen once. Time point described: mouse harvest day 14 after allogeneic transplant. Tail vein injection delivered 10^7 T-cell-depleted bone marrow cells and 10^6 splenic CD5+ T cells. Mice had MHC-mismatched B6 into BALB/c GVHD, sampled day 7 or 14. The receptor was isolated from a female BALB/c mouse given C57BL/6 T cells with graft-versus-host disease after an allogeneic hematopoietic cell transplant. The material sequenced was skin. J is TRBJ2-7 and V is TRBV26; the match to TRBD2 covers 10 bases. The sequenced CDR3 bases are TGTGCCAGCAGTCTGGGACTGGGGGCATATGAACAGTAC. It yields the protein CASSLGLGAYEQY. The CDR3 reads in full as CASSLGLGAYEQYF. The whole variable domain, filled in from reference TRBV26 and TRBJ2-7, reads NSKVIQTPRYLVKGQGQKAKMRCIPEKGHPVVFWYQQNKNNEFKFLINFQNQEVLQQIDMTEKRFSAECPSNSPCSLEIQSSEAGDSALYLCASSLGLGAYEQYFGPGTRLTVL.